This passage covers 32 T cell receptor beta chains from one sample sequenced in a study of blood T cell repertoires in COVID-19. Libraries were prepared by immunoSEQ multiplex PCR; TCRdb keeps only in-frame clonotypes and omits some of them. The sample yields 300,000 or so clones, around 88% seen once. The material sequenced was peripheral blood. These receptors all stem from a woman between 45 and 65 years old with acute or convalescent COVID-19.

The chain is built from TRBV5-8 and TRBJ1-2; maybe TRBD1 (5 bases). Germline CDR1 SGHTS, CDR2 YDEGEE. V was trimmed by 4 bases and J by 4 bases, leaving 14 bases between them. The CDR3 loop spans 14 amino acids. This chain's CDR3 is CASSLRQHLYGYTF. CDR3 coding DNA: TGTGCCAGCAGCCTGCGACAGCACCTCTATGGCTACACCTTC.

Only one count was recorded for this clone. This rearrangement joins TRBV19 to TRBJ2-1; 11 bases line up with TRBD2. V trimming: 5 bases; J trimming: 4 bases; junction bases outside the gene matches: 4. The CDR3 totals 15 residues. Germline CDR1 and CDR2: LNHDA and SQIVND (reference sequence). CDR3 sequence (DNA): TGTGCCAGTAGTGTTACTAGCGGGGGTTACAATGAGCAGTTCTTC. Its translation is CASSVTSGGYNEQFF.

CDR3 sequence (DNA): TGCGCCAGCAGCCCATATTCTGGACAAGCACAAGAGACCCAGTACTTC. Translation gives CASSPYSGQAQETQYF. This chain links TRBV5-1 with TRBJ2-5; a possible D gene is TRBD1 (5 bases). Germline V CDR1 and CDR2: SGHRS, YFSETQ. Trimming removed 4 bases at V and 2 bases at J, with 18 bases between. This CDR3 comprises 16 residues.

The V call is TRBV7-9, the J call TRBJ2-1; 9 bases agree with TRBD1. The CDR3 runs to 13 residues. The ends lost 5 bases at V and 8 bases at J; junction bases unmatched: 4. The germline CDR1 and CDR2 sequences are SEHNR and FQNEAQ (reference sequence). This chain's CDR3 is CASSQQGADEQFF. The CDR3 DNA reads as TGTGCCAGCAGCCAACAGGGGGCGGATGAGCAGTTCTTC.

The CDR3 nucleotides read TGTGCCAGCAGTCCCAGGGACAGGGTAGGCGATGAGCAGTTCTTC. This gives the protein CASSPRDRVGDEQFF. This sequence joins TRBV27 and TRBJ2-1; 9 nucleotides agree with TRBD1. The V segment lost 5 bases and the J segment 8 bases; nucleotides outside the gene matches: 10. The length of the CDR3 is 15 residues. The germline gives CDR1 MNHEY, CDR2 SMNVEV (reference sequence).

The genes are TRBV9 and TRBJ1-2; tentatively, D is TRBD1 (5 bases). V dropped 3 bases and J dropped 1 base, with 13 bases sitting between them. In germline, CDR1 is SGDLS, CDR2 YYNGEE. The CDR3 runs to 15 residues. CDR3 sequence (DNA): TGTGCCAGCAGCGAACGGGACTCCTATAACTATGGCTACACCTTC. Translating gives CASSERDSYNYGYTF.

This clone was found a few times. The chain carries TRBV12-3 or TRBV12-4 and TRBJ2-7, with TRBD2 identical over 10 bases. The CDR3 spans 13 residues. Trimming took 3 bases from V and 7 from J; bases not matched to a gene: 3. CDR3: CASSFLAGGEQYF. The CDR3 bases are TGTGCCAGCAGTTTTTTAGCGGGAGGTGAGCAGTACTTC.

This chain's CDR3 is CASRGLAGINEQFF. The DNA for the CDR3 is TGTGCCAGCAGGGGACTAGCGGGTATCAATGAGCAGTTCTTC. This rearrangement joins TRBV28 to TRBJ2-1, with 12 bases matching TRBD2. The ends lost 6 bases at V and 6 bases at J; junction bases unmatched: 3. The CDR3 runs to 14 residues. Germline V gene data show CDR1 as MDHEN and CDR2 as SYDVKM. Together with reference TRBV28 and TRBJ2-1, the CDR3 gives the full variable domain: DVKVTQSSRYLVKRTGEKVFLECVQDMDHENMFWYRQDPGLGLRLIYFSYDVKMKEKGDIPEGYSVSREKKERFSLILESASTNQTSMYLCASRGLAGINEQFFGPGTRLTVL.

In nucleotides, the CDR3 is TGCAGCGTTGCCGCAGGGCAGGGCAATCAGCCCCAGCATTTT. As protein: CSVAAGQGNQPQHF. The chain links TRBV29-1 to TRBJ1-5; tentatively, D is TRBD1 (5 bases). V lost 4 bases to trimming and J lost 2 bases, with 12 bases between them. CDR1 and CDR2 from the germline V gene are SQVTM and ANQGSEA. The CDR3 runs to 14 residues.

On this clone itself: The junction does not match germline at one end; this may be a read error. J is TRBJ2-5 and V is TRBV28; the match to TRBD2 covers 12 bases. CDR3 size: 13 residues. CDR1 MDHEN and CDR2 SYDVKM come from the germline V gene. The CDR3, as DNA: TGTGCCAGCAGTCCCGGGACTAGCGGGTTGGCGCACTTC. It specifies CASSPGTSGLAHF.

The chain recombines TRBV27 with TRBJ1-5, with 7 bases fitting TRBD1. Unmatched junction bases numbered 3, after V lost 4 bases and J lost 3 bases. CDR3 length: 14 residues. Germline assignment: CDR1 MNHEY and CDR2 SMNVEV (reference sequence). In DNA, the CDR3 is TGTGCCAGCAGTTCGGACAGGCTCAATCAGCCCCAGCATTTT. Protein product: CASSSDRLNQPQHF.

The V gene is TRBV18, the J gene TRBJ2-1; D is unresolved. Germline CDR1 reads KGHSH; CDR2 reads LQKENI. The CDR3 runs to 13 residues. V was pared by 6 bases and J by 4 bases, with 10 bases between. CDR3 bases: TGTGCCAGCTCCAACAGCCCGTACAATGAGCAGTTCTTC. The encoded protein is CASSNSPYNEQFF. The full variable domain, in which reference TRBV18 and TRBJ2-1 provide the parts outside the CDR3, is NAGVMQNPRHLVRRRGQEARLRCSPMKGHSHVYWYRQLPEEGLKFMVYLQKENIIDESGMPKERFSAEFPKEGPSILRIQQVVRGDSAAYFCASSNSPYNEQFFGPGTRLTVL.

V usage is TRBV10-3 and J usage is TRBJ2-3, with TRBD1 identical over 12 bases. The CDR3 runs to 17 residues. V lost 10 bases, J lost 4 bases, and 15 bases stayed unmatched. CDR1 and CDR2 (germline): ENHRY, SYGVKD. The CDR3 nucleotides are TGTGCCACCGTGGAGCCGGGACAGGGGGCTTTCGCAGATACGCAGTATTTT. Residues: CATVEPGQGAFADTQYF.

In this sample, this clone turned up a few times. V is TRBV19 and J is TRBJ1-5; D is undetermined. The germline CDR1 and CDR2 sequences are LNHDA and SQIVND (reference sequence). CDR3 length equals 16 residues. V gave up 3 bases and J gave up 0 bases, with 12 bases separating them. The CDR3 bases are TGTGCCAGTAGTATGAACAGACCTTATAGCAATCAGCCCCAGCATTTT. Its protein is CASSMNRPYSNQPQHF.

This chain links TRBV27 with TRBJ1-5; the D gene is possibly TRBD1 (5 bases). This CDR3 region has 16 residues. Germline loops: CDR1 MNHEY, CDR2 SMNVEV (reference sequence). V lost 5 bases, J lost 4 bases, and 18 bases lay in between. This CDR3 reads CASSAMGLPGNQPQHF. CDR3 coding DNA: TGTGCCAGCAGTGCCATGGGACTCCCTGGGAATCAGCCCCAGCATTTT.

The V and J genes are TRBV7-9 and TRBJ2-5; D may be TRBD2 (6 bases). The CDR3 length is 13 residues. V shed 5 bases and J shed 5 bases, with 12 bases lying between them. The V gene's germline CDR1 is SEHNR and CDR2 FQNEAQ (reference sequence). The CDR3 spells CASSLGGWETQYF. The CDR3 bases are TGTGCCAGCAGCCTCGGGGGTTGGGAGACCCAGTACTTC.

This CDR3 reads CASSQDGRGTGELFF. The CDR3 nucleotides are TGCGCCAGCAGCCAAGATGGGAGGGGCACCGGGGAGCTGTTTTTT. The V gene is TRBV4-1, the J gene TRBJ2-2; 7 bases are shared with TRBD2. Germline CDR1 is MGHRA and CDR2 is YSYEKL. This CDR3 has 15 amino acids. V shed 0 bases and J 4 bases; nucleotides not matched to a gene: 2.

CDR3 region: CASSYPAGVSTGELFF. The CDR3 DNA reads TGTGCCAGCAGTTACCCGGCGGGGGTGTCGACCGGGGAGCTGTTTTTT. The rearrangement uses TRBV6-5 and TRBJ2-2, with TRBD2 matching over 7 bases. Germline CDR1 is MNHEY and CDR2 is SVGAGI. The CDR3 loop spans 16 amino acids. The ends lost 2 bases at V and 5 bases at J; junction bases unmatched: 8.

CDR3 region: CATSDRPGQHYGYTF. CDR3 nucleotide sequence: TGTGCCACCAGTGACCGACCGGGACAGCACTATGGCTACACCTTC. The chain joins TRBV24-1 to TRBJ1-2, with 7 bases identical to TRBD1. The CDR3 consists of 15 residues. V dropped 4 bases and J dropped 3; count of bases not matched to a gene: 7. The V gene's germline CDR1 is KGHDR and CDR2 SFDVKD.

As for this clone: Additional DNA sequences in this sample encode the identical CDR3. The chain carries TRBV5-1 and TRBJ2-1; 8 bases fit TRBD1. Germline assignment: CDR1 SGHRS and CDR2 YFSETQ. The CDR3 is 14 amino acids. V gave up 2 bases and J gave up 7 bases; unmatched junction bases: 5. The CDR3 nucleotides read TGCGCCAGCAGCTTAGGACAGGGTTGGAATGAGCAGTTCTTC. Protein product: CASSLGQGWNEQFF.

The gene calls are TRBV6-6 and TRBJ2-1; 10 bases align to TRBD1. With 7 bases clipped from V and 7 bases from J, the junction kept 10 bases outside the gene matches. This CDR3 is built from 15 residues. Germline values: CDR1 MNHNY, CDR2 SVGAGI (reference sequence). In DNA form, the CDR3 reads TGTGCCAGCATCCCGGGACAGGGGAGCAGAAATGAGCAGTTCTTC. Its translation is CASIPGQGSRNEQFF.

The chain carries TRBV19 and TRBJ1-1, with D possibly matching TRBD1 (6 bases). CDR1 LNHDA and CDR2 SQIVND come from the germline V gene (reference sequence). This CDR3 contains 15 residues. V was pared by 4 bases and J by 0 bases, with 12 bases between. The CDR3 region is CASSTPGTLNTEAFF. CDR3 DNA: TGTGCCAGTAGTACCCCCGGGACACTGAACACTGAAGCTTTCTTT.

CDR3 nucleotides: TGTGCCAGCAGCGTAGAGGCTTGGGGCGCTGCAGATGAAGCTTTCTTT. Translating gives CASSVEAWGAADEAFF. The rearrangement uses TRBV9 and TRBJ1-1; D might be TRBD1 (5 bases). The CDR3 covers 16 residues. V was shortened by 0 bases and J by 7 bases, with 19 bases between the two germline ends. From germline, CDR1 is SGDLS and CDR2 YYNGEE.

The rearrangement uses TRBV19 and TRBJ1-6; TRBD1 matches 9 bases. This CDR3 region has 15 residues. Trimming removed 5 bases from V and 7 bases from J; junction bases left unmatched: 6. Germline V gene sequence: CDR1 LNHDA, CDR2 SQIVND (reference sequence). The CDR3 region is CASSEKQGANSPLHF. In DNA, the CDR3 is TGTGCCAGTAGTGAAAAACAGGGGGCGAATTCACCCCTCCACTTT.

CDR3 amino acids: CASSHPGTGGRLNYGYTF. CDR3 DNA: TGCGCCAGCAGCCACCCCGGGACAGGGGGGAGACTGAACTATGGCTACACCTTC. The rearrangement uses TRBV4-1 and TRBJ1-2; TRBD1 agrees at 11 bases. This CDR3 is 18 amino acids long. The germline CDR1 and CDR2 sequences are MGHRA and YSYEKL. Losses at the gene ends were 3 bases for V and 2 bases for J; bases not matched to a gene: 11.

This clone is a singleton in its sample. This rearrangement joins TRBV19 to TRBJ2-3, with 8 nucleotides matching TRBD2. The germline CDR1 and CDR2 sequences are LNHDA and SQIVND (reference sequence). The CDR3 consists of 17 residues. The V gene end was trimmed by 2 bases and the J gene end by 6 bases; junction bases not matched to a gene: 13. The CDR3 loop reads CASSITRGGLGYDTQYF. CDR3 sequence (DNA): TGTGCCAGTAGTATAACAAGGGGGGGACTAGGATACGATACGCAGTATTTT.

The genes are TRBV19 and TRBJ2-7; TRBD1 matches at 7 bases. V shed 8 bases and J 0 bases; nucleotides not matched to a gene: 10. CDR1 and CDR2 (germline): LNHDA, SQIVND (reference sequence). CDR3 length: 15 amino acids. CDR3 in amino acids: CASSTGILRSYEQYF. The CDR3 DNA sequence: TGTGCCAGTTCGACAGGGATCCTTCGCTCCTACGAGCAGTACTTC.

The chain joins TRBV7-3 to TRBJ1-2, with 8 bases that match TRBD1. The CDR3 spans 15 residues. The germline CDR1 and CDR2 sequences are SGHTA and FQGTGA. V trimming: 5 bases; J trimming: 0 bases; junction bases outside the gene matches: 5. CDR3 protein: CASSVGQGPNYGYTF. The CDR3 region has the DNA TGTGCCAGCAGCGTAGGACAGGGACCTAACTATGGCTACACCTTC.

There are a few counts of this clone. The J gene is TRBJ1-6, the V gene TRBV4-3; TRBD1 is a possible D gene (6 bases). From germline, CDR1 is LGHNA and CDR2 YSLEER. This CDR3 is built from 14 residues. Trimming removed 0 bases at V and 10 bases at J, with 10 bases between. The CDR3 sequence: CASSQDGGGSPLHF. In DNA, the CDR3 is TGCGCCAGCAGCCAAGATGGGGGGGGCTCACCCCTCCACTTT.

V usage is TRBV28 and J usage is TRBJ2-1; 7 nucleotides align to TRBD1. With V trimmed by 7 bases and J by 4 bases, 7 bases remained unmatched. The CDR3 consists of 14 residues. CDR1 MDHEN and CDR2 SYDVKM come from the germline V gene. In DNA form, the CDR3 reads TGTGCCAGCAATGAACAGGGGCGATACAATGAGCAGTTCTTC. Amino acid sequence: CASNEQGRYNEQFF.

This sequence joins TRBV20-1 and TRBJ2-5; 8 nucleotides line up with TRBD1. Losses at the gene ends were 3 bases for V and 2 bases for J; bases not matched to a gene: 8. This CDR3 contains 15 residues. Germline CDR1 and CDR2: DFQATT and SNEGSKA (reference sequence). The CDR3 sequence: CSASPDRGRQETQYF. In DNA form, the CDR3 reads TGCAGTGCTAGTCCCGACAGGGGAAGACAAGAGACCCAGTACTTC.

The V gene is TRBV28, the J gene TRBJ2-2; TRBD2 is a possible D gene (6 bases). CDR1 and CDR2 from the germline V gene are MDHEN and SYDVKM. Trimming stripped 5 bases from V and 5 bases from J, with 18 bases between. This CDR3 spans 16 amino acids. The CDR3, as DNA: TGTGCCAGCAGTCCCACTCTGGGAGGAGGGACCGGGGAGCTGTTTTTT. Its protein is CASSPTLGGGTGELFF.